This entry lists 3 T cell receptor beta chains sequenced from one sample in a study of blood T cell repertoires in COVID-19. Assay used: immunoSEQ multiplex PCR; TCRdb lists only in-frame clones, some missing. This sample yields approximately 260,000 clones, of which around 83% are seen a single time; approximately 10% belongs to the top ten. Material for sequencing was peripheral blood. The receptors originated from a woman over 75 with acute or convalescent COVID-19.

The chain uses TRBV19 and TRBJ2-1, with TRBD2 matching 9 bases. V trimming: 3 bases; J trimming: 0 bases; junction bases outside the gene matches: 9. Germline V lookup: CDR1 LNHDA, CDR2 SQIVND (reference sequence). This CDR3 is built from 18 residues. CDR3 protein: CASSIGLAGTYSYNEQFF. CDR3 DNA sequence: TGTGCCAGTAGTATCGGCCTAGCGGGGACCTACTCCTACAATGAGCAGTTCTTC.

This clone was picked up one time. This sequence joins TRBV5-1 and TRBJ2-1; 9 positions match TRBD1. This CDR3 contains 17 residues. Germline V gives CDR1 SGHRS, CDR2 YFSETQ. Unmatched junction bases numbered 15, after V lost 4 bases and J lost 7 bases. Written as DNA, the CDR3 is TGCGCCAGCAGCCCGGGGGCCACAGGGGGCCTCGGGAATGAGCAGTTCTTC. Translation: CASSPGATGGLGNEQFF.

A single count supports this clone. V and J are TRBV2 and TRBJ2-7, with 10 bases aligning to TRBD1. After removal of 6 bases from V and 7 bases from J, the junction contained 9 bases not matched to a gene. This CDR3 is built from 14 residues. The germline V gene has CDR1 SNHLY and CDR2 FYNNEI. As DNA, the CDR3 is TGTGCCAGCAGAGCCGGGACAGGGGTGGGGGAGCAGTACTTC. It yields the protein CASRAGTGVGEQYF.